The T cell receptor beta chain described here comes from a study of blood T cell repertoires in COVID-19. The CDR3 loop spans 14 amino acids. Germline CDR1 reads SEHNR; CDR2 reads FQNEAQ (reference sequence). V was cut by 2 bases and J by 2 bases, with 8 bases left in between. The assay was immunoSEQ multiplex PCR, and TCRdb's table has in-frame clones only and misses some. The repertoire holds about 340,000 clones, with 65% to 90% as singletons. The rearrangement joins TRBV7-9 to TRBJ2-3, with a possible D match to TRBD1 (5 bases). Sequencing input: PBMCs or T cells enriched from blood (not recorded which). This clonotype originated in a woman aged 40 to 50 with acute COVID-19. The CDR3 coding sequence is TGTGCCAGCAGCTTAATGACAGCCACAGATACGCAGTATTTT. It translates to CASSLMTATDTQYF.